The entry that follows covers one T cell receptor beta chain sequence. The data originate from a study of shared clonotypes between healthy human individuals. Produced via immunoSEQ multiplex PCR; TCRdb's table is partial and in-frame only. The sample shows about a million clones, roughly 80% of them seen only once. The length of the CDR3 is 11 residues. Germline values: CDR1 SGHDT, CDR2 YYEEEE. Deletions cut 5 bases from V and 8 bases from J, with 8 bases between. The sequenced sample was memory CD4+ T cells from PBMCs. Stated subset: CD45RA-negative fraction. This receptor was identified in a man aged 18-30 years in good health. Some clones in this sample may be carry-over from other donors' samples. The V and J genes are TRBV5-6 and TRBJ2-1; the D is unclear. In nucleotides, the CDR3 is TGTGCCAGCAGAAGGGCCGATGAGCAGTTCTTC. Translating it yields CASRRADEQFF.